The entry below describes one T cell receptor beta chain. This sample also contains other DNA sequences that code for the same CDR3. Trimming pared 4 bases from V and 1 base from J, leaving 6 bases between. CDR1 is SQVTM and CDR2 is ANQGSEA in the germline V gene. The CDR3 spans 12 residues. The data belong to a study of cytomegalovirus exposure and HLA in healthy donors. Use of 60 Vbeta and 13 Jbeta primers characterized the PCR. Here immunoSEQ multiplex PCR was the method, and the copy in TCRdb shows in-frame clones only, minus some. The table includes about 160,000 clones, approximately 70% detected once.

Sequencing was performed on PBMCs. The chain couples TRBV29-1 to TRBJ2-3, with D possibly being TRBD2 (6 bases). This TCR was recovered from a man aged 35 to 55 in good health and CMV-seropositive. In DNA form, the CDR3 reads TGCAGCGTTGGGGGGGGCACAGATACGCAGTATTTT. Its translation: CSVGGGTDTQYF.